Included here is one TCR beta chain sequence, with context. The antigen remains undetermined. Incorporation of UMIs carrying a 6-nucleotide sample barcode was performed by template switching. TCRdb reprocessed the 5' RACE reads, keeping one entry per CDR3 protein, no DNA. The table gives some 440,000 distinct CDR3 sequences; the top ten clones make up more than 2% of it. The sample comes from a study of monozygotic twins with inflammatory bowel disease. The study's findings and limits: IBD patients had lower TCRbeta diversity (inverse Simpson) than healthy co-twins.

Collection yielded 2 to 2.5 ml of blood per donor. Germline V CDR1 and CDR2: SGHTA, FQGNSA. The CDR3 covers 12 residues. The chain joins TRBV7-2 to TRBJ2-7. Material for sequencing was blood. The clonotype was recovered from a human donor with ulcerative colitis or Crohn's disease, or a healthy co-twin of an affected twin (not recorded which). The CDR3: CASSSLIYEQYF. Together with reference TRBV7-2 and TRBJ2-7, the CDR3 gives the full variable domain: GAGVSQSPSNKVTEKGKDVELRCDPISGHTALYWYRQSLGQGLEFLIYFQGNSAPDKSGLPSDRFSAERTGGSVSTLTIQRTQQEDSAVYLCASSSLIYEQYFGPGTRLTVT.